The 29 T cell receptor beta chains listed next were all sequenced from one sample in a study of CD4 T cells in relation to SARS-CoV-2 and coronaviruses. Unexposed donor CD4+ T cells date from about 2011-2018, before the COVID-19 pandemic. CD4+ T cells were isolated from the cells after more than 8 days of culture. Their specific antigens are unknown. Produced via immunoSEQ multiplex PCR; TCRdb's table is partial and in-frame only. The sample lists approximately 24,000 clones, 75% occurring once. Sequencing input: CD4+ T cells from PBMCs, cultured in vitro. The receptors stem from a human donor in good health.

The CDR3 bases are TGCGCCAGCAGCACTTGGAGCAGGGGCACAGATACGCAGTATTTT. Encoded protein: CASSTWSRGTDTQYF. The chain couples TRBV5-1 to TRBJ2-3, with a tentative D call TRBD1 (5 bases). Germline V gene lookup returns CDR1 SGHRS and CDR2 YFSETQ. V was cut by 4 bases and J by 1 base, with 13 bases left in between. This CDR3 spans 15 amino acids.

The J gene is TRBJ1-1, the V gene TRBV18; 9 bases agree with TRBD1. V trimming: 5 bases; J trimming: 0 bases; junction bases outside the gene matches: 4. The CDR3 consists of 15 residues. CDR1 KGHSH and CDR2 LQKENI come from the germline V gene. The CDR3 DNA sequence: TGTGCCAGCTCAGGGTGGACAGGGGTGAACACTGAAGCTTTCTTT. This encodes CASSGWTGVNTEAFF. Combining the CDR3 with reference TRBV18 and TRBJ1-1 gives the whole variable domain NAGVMQNPRHLVRRRGQEARLRCSPMKGHSHVYWYRQLPEEGLKFMVYLQKENIIDESGMPKERFSAEFPKEGPSILRIQQVVRGDSAAYFCASSGWTGVNTEAFFGQGTRLTVV.

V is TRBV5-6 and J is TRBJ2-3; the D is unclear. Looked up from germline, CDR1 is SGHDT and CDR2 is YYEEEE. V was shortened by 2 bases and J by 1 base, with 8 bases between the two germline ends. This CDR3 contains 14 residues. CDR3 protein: CASSFGLGTDTQYF. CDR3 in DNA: TGTGCCAGCAGCTTCGGCCTCGGCACAGATACGCAGTATTTT.

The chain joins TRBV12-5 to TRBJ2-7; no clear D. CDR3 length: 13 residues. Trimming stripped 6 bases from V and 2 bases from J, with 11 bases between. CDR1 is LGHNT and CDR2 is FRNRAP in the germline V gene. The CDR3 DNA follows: TGTGCTAGTGGCCCGACTCCTACCTACGAGCAGTACTTC. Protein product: CASGPTPTYEQYF.

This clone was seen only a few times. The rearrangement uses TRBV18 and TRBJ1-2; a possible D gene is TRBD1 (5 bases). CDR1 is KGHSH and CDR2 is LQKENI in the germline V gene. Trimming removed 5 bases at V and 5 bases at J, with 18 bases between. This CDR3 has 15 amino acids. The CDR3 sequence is CASSATVPEGYGYTF. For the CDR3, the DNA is TGTGCCAGCTCAGCTACCGTCCCTGAGGGGTATGGCTACACCTTC.

The CDR3 nucleotides read TGTGCCAGCAGCTTAGATGGTTGGGGGGTGGGAGAGACCCAGTACTTC. It encodes CASSLDGWGVGETQYF. The chain has TRBV11-2 and TRBJ2-5, with D maybe TRBD2 (6 bases). The CDR3 is made up of 16 amino acids. Trimming removed 0 bases from V and 4 bases from J, with 15 bases in between. Germline V CDR1 and CDR2: SGHAT, FQNNGV. The whole variable domain, remainder taken from reference TRBV11-2 and TRBJ2-5, is EAGVAQSPRYKIIEKRQSVAFWCNPISGHATLYWYQQILGQGPKLLIQFQNNGVVDDSQLPKDRFSAERLKGVDSTLKIQPAKLEDSAVYLCASSLDGWGVGETQYFGPGTRLLVL.

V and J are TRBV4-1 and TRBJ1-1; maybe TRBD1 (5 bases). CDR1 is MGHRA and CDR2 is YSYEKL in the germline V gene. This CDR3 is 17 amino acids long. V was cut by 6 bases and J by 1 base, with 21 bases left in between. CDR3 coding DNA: TGCGCCAGCAGTGAAAGGGGCTGGTGGACGGAGAACACTGAAGCTTTCTTT. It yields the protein CASSERGWWTENTEAFF.

CDR3 bases: TGCGCCAGCAGCCAAGGGGGGCAGGGAGGTGAAAAACTGTTTTTT. It yields the protein CASSQGGQGGEKLFF. This sequence joins TRBV4-1 and TRBJ1-4, with D perhaps matching TRBD1 (6 bases). Germline CDR1 reads MGHRA; CDR2 reads YSYEKL. There are 15 residues in the CDR3. V shed 1 base and J shed 7 bases, with 13 bases lying between them.

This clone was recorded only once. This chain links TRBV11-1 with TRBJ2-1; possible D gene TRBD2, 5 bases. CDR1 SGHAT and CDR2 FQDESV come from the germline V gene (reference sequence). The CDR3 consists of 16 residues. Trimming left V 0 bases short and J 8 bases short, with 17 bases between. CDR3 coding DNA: TGTGCCAGCAGCTTAGCCCCCCGGGGTGGGGTCGATGAGCAGTTCTTC. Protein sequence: CASSLAPRGGVDEQFF.

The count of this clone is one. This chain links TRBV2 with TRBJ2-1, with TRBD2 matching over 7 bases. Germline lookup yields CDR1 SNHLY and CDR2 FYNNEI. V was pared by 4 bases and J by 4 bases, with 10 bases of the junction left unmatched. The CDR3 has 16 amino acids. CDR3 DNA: TGTGCCAGCAGTGGGGAGCGGGGCGGGCAATACAATGAGCAGTTCTTC. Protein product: CASSGERGGQYNEQFF.

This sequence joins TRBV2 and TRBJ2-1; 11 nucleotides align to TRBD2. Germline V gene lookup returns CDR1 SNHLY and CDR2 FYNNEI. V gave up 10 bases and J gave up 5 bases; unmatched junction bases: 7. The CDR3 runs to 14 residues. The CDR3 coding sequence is TGTGCCACCGCCGGGACTAGCGGAGACAATGAGCAGTTCTTC. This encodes CATAGTSGDNEQFF. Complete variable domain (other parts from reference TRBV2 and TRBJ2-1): EPEVTQTPSHQVTQMGQEVILRCVPISNHLYFYWYRQILGQKVEFLVSFYNNEISEKSEIFDDQFSVERPDGSNFTLKIRSTKLEDSAMYFCATAGTSGDNEQFFGPGTRLTVL.

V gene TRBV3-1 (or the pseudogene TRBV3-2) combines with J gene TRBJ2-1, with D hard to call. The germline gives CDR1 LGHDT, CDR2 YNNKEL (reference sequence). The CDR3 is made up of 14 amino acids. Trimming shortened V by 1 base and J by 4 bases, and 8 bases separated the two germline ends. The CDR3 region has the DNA TGTGCCAGCAGCCAAGCCGAGTGGTACAATGAGCAGTTCTTC. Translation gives CASSQAEWYNEQFF.

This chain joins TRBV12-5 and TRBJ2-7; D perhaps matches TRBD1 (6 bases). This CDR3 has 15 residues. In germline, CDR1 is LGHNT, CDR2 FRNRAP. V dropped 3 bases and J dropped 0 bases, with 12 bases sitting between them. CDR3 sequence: CASGFWGPGSYEQYF. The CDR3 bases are TGTGCTAGTGGTTTTTGGGGGCCTGGCTCCTACGAGCAGTACTTC.

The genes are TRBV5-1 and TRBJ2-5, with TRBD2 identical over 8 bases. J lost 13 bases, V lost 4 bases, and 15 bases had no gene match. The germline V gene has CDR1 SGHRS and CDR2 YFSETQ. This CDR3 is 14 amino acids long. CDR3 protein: CASSPGTREVGSYF. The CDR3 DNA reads TGCGCCAGCAGCCCGGGGACTAGGGAGGTCGGCTCGTACTTC.

CDR3 coding DNA: TGTGCCAGCAGCTCCCGAGGCGGCTCCTACGAGCAGTACTTC. Protein product: CASSSRGGSYEQYF. V usage is TRBV7-9 and J usage is TRBJ2-7; no clear D gene. The CDR3 runs 14 residues. Between the trimmed V and J ends, which lost 4 bases and 0 bases, there was a span of 10 bases. CDR1 is SEHNR and CDR2 is FQNEAQ in the germline V gene (reference sequence).

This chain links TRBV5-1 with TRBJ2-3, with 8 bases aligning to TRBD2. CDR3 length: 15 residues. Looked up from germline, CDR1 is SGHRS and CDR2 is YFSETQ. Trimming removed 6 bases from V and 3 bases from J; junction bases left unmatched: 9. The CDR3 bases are TGCGCCAGCAACCCCGGGGGGGGGCGTACAGATACGCAGTATTTT. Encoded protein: CASNPGGGRTDTQYF.

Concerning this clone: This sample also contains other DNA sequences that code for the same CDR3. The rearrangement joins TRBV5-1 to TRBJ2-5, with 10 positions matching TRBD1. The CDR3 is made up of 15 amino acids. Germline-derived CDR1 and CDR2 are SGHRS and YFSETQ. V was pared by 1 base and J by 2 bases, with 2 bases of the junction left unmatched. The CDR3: CASSLWTGGQETQYF. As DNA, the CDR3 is TGCGCCAGCAGCTTGTGGACAGGGGGGCAAGAGACCCAGTACTTC.

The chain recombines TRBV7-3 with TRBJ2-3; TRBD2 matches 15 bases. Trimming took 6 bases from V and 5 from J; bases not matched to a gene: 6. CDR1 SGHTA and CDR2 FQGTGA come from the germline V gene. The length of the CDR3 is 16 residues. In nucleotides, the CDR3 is TGTGCCAGCAGTCAAGGACTAGCGGGAGGGATAGATACGCAGTATTTT. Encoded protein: CASSQGLAGGIDTQYF.

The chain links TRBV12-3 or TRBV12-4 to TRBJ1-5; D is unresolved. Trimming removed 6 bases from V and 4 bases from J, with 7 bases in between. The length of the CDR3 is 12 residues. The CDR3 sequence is CASSLFNQPQHF. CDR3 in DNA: TGTGCCAGCAGCCTCTTTAATCAGCCCCAGCATTTT.

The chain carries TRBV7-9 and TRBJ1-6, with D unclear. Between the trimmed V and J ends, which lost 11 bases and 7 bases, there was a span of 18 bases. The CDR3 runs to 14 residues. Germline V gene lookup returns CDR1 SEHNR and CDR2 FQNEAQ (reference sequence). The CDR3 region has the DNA TGTGCCCTCAGGCCCCAAGTGGAGAATTCACCCCTCCACTTT. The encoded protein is CALRPQVENSPLHF.

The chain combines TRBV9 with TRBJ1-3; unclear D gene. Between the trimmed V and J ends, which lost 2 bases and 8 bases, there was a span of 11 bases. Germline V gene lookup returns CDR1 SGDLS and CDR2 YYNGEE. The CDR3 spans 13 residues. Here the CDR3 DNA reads TGTGCCAGCAGCGTTGATGGGGTGGACACCATATATTTT. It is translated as CASSVDGVDTIYF. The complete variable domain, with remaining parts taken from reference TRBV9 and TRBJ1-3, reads DSGVTQTPKHLITATGQRVTLRCSPRSGDLSVYWYQQSLDQGLQFLIQYYNGEERAKGNILERFSAQQFPDLHSELNLSSLELGDSALYFCASSVDGVDTIYFGEGSWLTVV.

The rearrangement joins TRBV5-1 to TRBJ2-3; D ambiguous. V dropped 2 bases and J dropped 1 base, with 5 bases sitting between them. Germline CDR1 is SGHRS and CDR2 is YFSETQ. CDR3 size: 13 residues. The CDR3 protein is CASSFMGTDTQYF. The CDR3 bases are TGCGCCAGCAGCTTTATGGGCACAGATACGCAGTATTTT. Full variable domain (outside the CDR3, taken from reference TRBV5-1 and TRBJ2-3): KAGVTQTPRYLIKTRGQQVTLSCSPISGHRSVSWYQQTPGQGLQFLFEYFSETQRNKGNFPGRFSGRQFSNSRSEMNVSTLELGDSALYLCASSFMGTDTQYFGPGTRLTVL.

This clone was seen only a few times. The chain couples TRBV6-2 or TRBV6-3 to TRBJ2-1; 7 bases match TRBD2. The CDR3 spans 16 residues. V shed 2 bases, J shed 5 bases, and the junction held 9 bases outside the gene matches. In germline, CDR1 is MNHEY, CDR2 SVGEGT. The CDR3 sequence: CASSYPLADVHNEQFF. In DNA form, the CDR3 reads TGTGCCAGCAGTTACCCCCTAGCGGACGTCCACAATGAGCAGTTCTTC.

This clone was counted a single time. CDR3 in amino acids: CASSLGLGGRGTEAFF. The CDR3 DNA is TGCGCCAGCAGCCTTGGACTAGGGGGCAGGGGCACTGAAGCTTTCTTT. The rearrangement uses TRBV5-1 and TRBJ1-1, with 7 nucleotides matching TRBD1. The CDR3 sequence is 16 residues long. Germline loops: CDR1 SGHRS, CDR2 YFSETQ. V shed 4 bases, J shed 4 bases, and the junction held 13 bases outside the gene matches.

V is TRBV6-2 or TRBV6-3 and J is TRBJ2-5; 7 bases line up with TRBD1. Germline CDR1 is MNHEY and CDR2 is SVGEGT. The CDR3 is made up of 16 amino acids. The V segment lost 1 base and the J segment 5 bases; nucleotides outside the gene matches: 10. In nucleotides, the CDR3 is TGTGCCAGCAGTTACTACGCGACAGGGTGGGCGGAGACCCAGTACTTC. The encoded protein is CASSYYATGWAETQYF.

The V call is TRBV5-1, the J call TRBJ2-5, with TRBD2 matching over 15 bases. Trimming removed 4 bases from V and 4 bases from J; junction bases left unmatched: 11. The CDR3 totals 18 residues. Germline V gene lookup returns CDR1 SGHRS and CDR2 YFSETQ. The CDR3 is CASSPRTSGGAFLETQYF. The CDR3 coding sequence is TGCGCCAGCAGCCCCCGGACTAGCGGGGGGGCCTTCTTAGAGACCCAGTACTTC.

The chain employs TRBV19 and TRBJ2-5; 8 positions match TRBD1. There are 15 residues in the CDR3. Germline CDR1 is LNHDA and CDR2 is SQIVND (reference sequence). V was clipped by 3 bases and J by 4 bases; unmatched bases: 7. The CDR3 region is CASSMGVGQGETQYF. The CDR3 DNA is TGTGCCAGTAGTATGGGGGTTGGACAGGGAGAGACCCAGTACTTC.

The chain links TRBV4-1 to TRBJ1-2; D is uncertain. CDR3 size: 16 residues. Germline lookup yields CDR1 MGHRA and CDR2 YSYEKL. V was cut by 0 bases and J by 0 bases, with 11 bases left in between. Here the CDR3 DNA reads TGCGCCAGCAGCCAAGATTTCCAGACCGCTAACTATGGCTACACCTTC. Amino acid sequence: CASSQDFQTANYGYTF.

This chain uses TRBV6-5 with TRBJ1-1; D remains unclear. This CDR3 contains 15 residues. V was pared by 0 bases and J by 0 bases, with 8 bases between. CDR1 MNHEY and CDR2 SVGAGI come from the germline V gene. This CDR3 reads CASSYSGSMNTEAFF. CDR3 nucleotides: TGTGCCAGCAGTTACTCAGGGTCGATGAACACTGAAGCTTTCTTT.